These 22 T cell receptor beta chains came from one sample sequenced in a study of blood T cell repertoires in COVID-19. TCRdb's table, derived via immunoSEQ multiplex PCR, lists solely in-frame clones and lacks some. The table includes 200,000 to 250,000 clones, around 86% detected once. The specimen was peripheral blood. Receptor source: a woman in her forties or fifties with COVID-19, enrolled during active disease.

The chain links TRBV19 to TRBJ2-7, with 7 positions matching TRBD2. The J segment lost 2 bases and the V segment lost 1 base, leaving 2 bases of the junction unmatched. The length of the CDR3 is 14 residues. Germline V gives CDR1 LNHDA, CDR2 SQIVND (reference sequence). DNA of the CDR3: TGTGCCAGTAGTATAGCGGGGGGAACCTACGAGCAGTACTTC. It encodes CASSIAGGTYEQYF.

This chain connects TRBV6-4 to TRBJ2-4; D perhaps matches TRBD1 (6 bases). The CDR3 spans 16 residues. Germline V gives CDR1 MRHNA, CDR2 SNTAGT. The V gene lost 8 bases and the J gene lost 11 bases, with 28 bases spanning the gap. The CDR3 spells CASPSRHKGRGWVQYF. In nucleotides, the CDR3 is TGTGCCAGCCCCTCGAGACATAAGGGCAGGGGATGGGTTCAGTACTTC.

V usage is TRBV15 and J usage is TRBJ1-5; D call uncertain. This CDR3 spans 16 amino acids. Germline values: CDR1 LNHNV, CDR2 YYDKDF (reference sequence). V dropped 3 bases and J dropped 1 base, with 13 bases sitting between them. CDR3 DNA sequence: TGTGCCACCAGCAGGTCTTGGAGCCGCAGCAATCAGCCCCAGCATTTT. This sequence encodes CATSRSWSRSNQPQHF.

The CDR3 reads CASSLATSNEQYF. In DNA, the CDR3 is TGTGCCAGCAGCTTAGCAACCTCTAACGAGCAGTACTTC. The gene calls are TRBV7-9 and TRBJ2-7; no reliable D call. With 0 bases removed from V and 5 bases from J, the gap between germline ends came to 8 bases. The CDR3 has 13 amino acids. The germline CDR1 and CDR2 sequences are SEHNR and FQNEAQ (reference sequence).

The CDR3 DNA sequence: TGCAGCGTTGAACACCCAGGTCGGTTCTATGGCTACACCTTC. Its protein is CSVEHPGRFYGYTF. This chain joins TRBV29-1 and TRBJ1-2; D uncertain. V lost 2 bases and J 4 bases, leaving 14 bases between the germline ends. This CDR3 has 14 residues. CDR1 SQVTM and CDR2 ANQGSEA come from the germline V gene. The full variable domain, rest sourced from reference TRBV29-1 and TRBJ1-2, is SAVISQKPSRDICQRGTSLTIQCQVDSQVTMMFWYRQQPGQSLTLIATANQGSEATYESGFVIDKFPISRPNLTFSTLTVSNMSPEDSSIYLCSVEHPGRFYGYTFGSGTRLTVV.

The chain employs TRBV5-1 and TRBJ2-1, with D uncertain. The germline gives CDR1 SGHRS, CDR2 YFSETQ. This CDR3 has 15 amino acids. The V gene lost 3 bases and the J gene lost 5 bases, with 15 bases spanning the gap. CDR3 region: CASSSPHSFNNEQFF. CDR3 DNA: TGCGCCAGCAGCTCCCCGCACAGTTTCAACAATGAGCAGTTCTTC.

The CDR3 DNA reads as TGTGCCAGCAGTGAAGCCGGGGGAACATACTACGAGCAGTACGTC. It yields the protein CASSEAGGTYYEQYV. The chain joins TRBV2 to TRBJ2-7; perhaps TRBD2 as D (6 bases). Trimming left V 0 bases short and J 3 bases short, with 12 bases between. Germline V gene lookup returns CDR1 SNHLY and CDR2 FYNNEI. The CDR3 covers 15 residues.

This chain connects TRBV24-1 to TRBJ2-3; a possible D gene is TRBD1 (6 bases). There are 17 residues in the CDR3. The V end was cut by 4 bases, the J end by 0 bases, with 16 bases between. Germline CDR1 KGHDR, CDR2 SFDVKD. CDR3 sequence: CATSEIISGHSTDTQYF. As DNA, the CDR3 is TGTGCCACCAGTGAAATAATCTCGGGACATAGCACAGATACGCAGTATTTT.

The J gene is TRBJ2-7, the V gene TRBV10-3, with a weak D call TRBD2 (6 bases). Trimming shortened V by 7 bases and J by 4 bases, and 32 bases separated the two germline ends. This CDR3 region has 19 residues. Germline V gene sequence: CDR1 ENHRY, CDR2 SYGVKD. For the CDR3, the DNA is TGTGCCATCAATAGGGAGCCGTCAGGGAGGAATATAATGACGTACGAGCAGTACTTC. It is translated as CAINREPSGRNIMTYEQYF.

Points on this clone: Other DNA sequences in this sample translate to the same CDR3. V gene TRBV9 combines with J gene TRBJ2-5; 7 nucleotides agree with TRBD1. This CDR3 spans 14 amino acids. Germline V CDR1 and CDR2: SGDLS, YYNGEE. With V trimmed by 0 bases and J by 5 bases, 4 bases remained unmatched. CDR3 nucleotides: TGTGCCAGCAGCGTAGGACAGGGTCAGGAGACCCAGTACTTC. Protein: CASSVGQGQETQYF.

V usage is TRBV10-3 and J usage is TRBJ1-2; 9 nucleotides agree with TRBD1. V trimming: 5 bases; J trimming: 4 bases; junction bases outside the gene matches: 2. The CDR3 has 13 amino acids. CDR1 is ENHRY and CDR2 is SYGVKD in the germline V gene. The CDR3 loop reads CAISLQGAYGYTF. The CDR3 DNA is TGTGCCATCAGTCTACAGGGGGCCTATGGCTACACCTTC.

The gene calls are TRBV6-1 and TRBJ2-7; 10 bases agree with TRBD1. J was trimmed by 0 bases and V by 3 bases; bases with no gene match: 2. Germline CDR1 MNHNS, CDR2 SASEGT. The CDR3 totals 15 residues. The chain's CDR3 is CASSDGTGASYEQYV. The CDR3, as DNA: TGTGCCAGCAGTGATGGGACAGGGGCCTCCTACGAGCAGTACGTC.

This sequence joins TRBV4-1 and TRBJ2-1; tentative D call: TRBD1 (7 bases). The germline CDR1 and CDR2 sequences are MGHRA and YSYEKL. The CDR3 is made up of 16 amino acids. Trimming cost V 3 bases and J 3 bases, with 15 bases left between them. CDR3 nucleotide sequence: TGCGCCAGCAGCCAGCCCAGGGGGGAGTACTACAATGAGCAGTTCTTC. It encodes CASSQPRGEYYNEQFF.

The CDR3 protein is CAISEDMGWYQETQYF. The CDR3 coding sequence is TGTGCCATCAGTGAAGACATGGGCTGGTACCAAGAGACCCAGTACTTC. The V and J genes are TRBV10-3 and TRBJ2-5; D is unresolved. The germline V and J ends were trimmed by 3 bases and 0 bases, with 14 bases remaining between them. The CDR3 contains 16 residues. CDR1 and CDR2 (germline): ENHRY, SYGVKD.

The rearrangement uses TRBV6-5 and TRBJ1-6; 7 nucleotides agree with TRBD1. Per the germline V gene, CDR1 is MNHEY and CDR2 is SVGAGI. After removal of 6 bases from V and 8 bases from J, the junction contained 7 bases not matched to a gene. This CDR3 is built from 14 residues. The CDR3 sequence is CASSPGTAYSPLHF. Here the CDR3 DNA reads TGTGCCAGCAGCCCCGGGACAGCATATTCACCCCTCCACTTT.

The V and J genes are TRBV7-6 and TRBJ2-3; 11 nucleotides match TRBD2. The CDR3 extends over 16 amino acids. Germline CDR1 SGHVS, CDR2 FNYEAQ. The V gene end was trimmed by 1 base and the J gene end by 2 bases; junction bases not matched to a gene: 2. CDR3 nucleotide sequence: TGTGCCAGCAGCTTAGGTAGCGGGGGGGCCACAGATACGCAGTATTTT. Its translation: CASSLGSGGATDTQYF.

V gene TRBV6-5 combines with J gene TRBJ2-7, with TRBD2 identical over 9 bases. CDR3 length equals 14 residues. J gave up 2 bases and V 4 bases, and 3 bases lay outside the gene matches. Germline V gene lookup returns CDR1 MNHEY and CDR2 SVGAGI. The CDR3 nucleotides are TGTGCCAGCAGTTTTATAGCGGGGGCCTACGAGCAGTACTTC. Translated, it gives CASSFIAGAYEQYF.

V and J are TRBV28 and TRBJ1-6; TRBD1 agrees at 10 bases. V trimming: 7 bases; J trimming: 6 bases; junction bases outside the gene matches: 6. In germline, CDR1 is MDHEN, CDR2 SYDVKM. The CDR3 length is 15 residues. Written as DNA, the CDR3 is TGTGCCAGCACCGACAGGGGGCTGGGTAATTCACCCCTCCACTTT. Translated, it gives CASTDRGLGNSPLHF.

CDR3 bases: TGTGCCAGCAGCTTAGATCGGTCTCAGCCCCAGCATTTT. Translating it yields CASSLDRSQPQHF. The J gene is TRBJ1-5, the V gene TRBV7-2; D gene unclear. Trimming shortened V by 1 base and J by 6 bases, and 7 bases separated the two germline ends. The CDR3 sequence is 13 residues long. The germline V gene encodes CDR1 SGHTA and CDR2 FQGNSA.

The V gene is TRBV7-2, the J gene TRBJ2-1; D remains ambiguous. The V gene's germline CDR1 is SGHTA and CDR2 FQGNSA. V was trimmed by 2 bases and J by 10 bases, leaving 12 bases between them. The CDR3 consists of 13 residues. The CDR3, as DNA: TGTGCCAGCAGCTTAAACTATCCCGACGAGCAGTTCTTC. It is translated as CASSLNYPDEQFF.

The sample holds a few counts of this clone. The gene calls are TRBV6-5 and TRBJ1-2; D may be TRBD1 (6 bases). V lost 4 bases and J 3 bases, leaving 12 bases between the germline ends. Per the germline V gene, CDR1 is MNHEY and CDR2 is SVGAGI. This CDR3 is built from 14 residues. The CDR3 DNA reads as TGTGCCAGCAGTTCGCCAGGGGATTACTATGGCTACACCTTC. It specifies CASSSPGDYYGYTF.

To note about this clone: This sample also contains other DNA sequences that code for the same CDR3. This rearrangement joins TRBV5-1 to TRBJ1-6, with TRBD1 matching over 9 bases. V gave up 0 bases and J gave up 5 bases; unmatched junction bases: 0. Germline lookup yields CDR1 SGHRS and CDR2 YFSETQ. This CDR3 has 15 amino acids. CDR3 in DNA: TGCGCCAGCAGCTTGGGGGACAGGGATAATTCACCCCTCCACTTT. This gives the protein CASSLGDRDNSPLHF.